The clone carrying this TCR beta chain is hyperexpanded (1% or more) within its sample. Its antigen is still unknown. Treatment reported: approximately 9-day PBMC culture with coronavirus spike peptide pools or control peptides (ViraFEST assay). Per well, some 2.2 million PBMCs were cultured in the presence of about 10 IU/ml IL-2 and roughly 10 ug/ml peptide pools. The data were taken from a study of vaccination and CD4 T cells after COVID-19. With the Oncomine TCR Beta short-read assay, DNA from cultured CD4+ T cells was sequenced. Via MiXCR, TCRdb re-called the PCR reads, giving one row per CDR3 protein. The repertoire consists of under 9,500 distinct CDR3 sequences, with less than 70% occurring once and the leading ten covering around a third. Germline V gene data show CDR1 as MNHNS and CDR2 as SASEGT. The CDR3 is 13 amino acids. V was shortened by 5 bases and J by 0 bases, with 7 bases between the two germline ends.

Sequencing was done on a sample of CD4+ T cells from blood, cultured in vitro. The chain is built from TRBV6-1 and TRBJ1-2; D is unclear. The sequence derives from a human donor who had recovered from COVID-19. The CDR3 bases are TGTGCCAGCAGTCGGGGAGCTAACTATGGCTACACCTTC. Protein: CASSRGANYGYTF.